The present entry profiles one T cell receptor (beta chain) with its context. The sample belongs to a study of T cells in localized non-small cell lung cancer. Trimming cost V 3 bases and J 1 base, with 6 bases left between them. CDR1 is LNHDA and CDR2 is SQIVND in the germline V gene (reference sequence). The CDR3 consists of 14 residues. Sequenced by immunoSEQ multiplex PCR; TCRdb stores in-frame clones only, minus some. The repertoire has approximately 3,000 clones, about 26% of them found once; the top ten carry 9% to 10%. The chain combines TRBV19 with TRBJ2-2, with no clear D. The source material was normal lung tissue next to the tumor, sampled before any cancer treatment. The source of this sequence is a woman between 35 and 75 years old with stage I lung adenocarcinoma. CDR3 residues: CASSMIRNTGELFF. The CDR3 bases are TGTGCCAGTAGTATGATCCGGAACACCGGGGAGCTGTTTTTT.